Following are 18 T cell receptor beta chains from one sample sequenced in a study of blood T cell repertoires in COVID-19. TCRdb's copy holds only in-frame clones and misses some; the assay was immunoSEQ multiplex PCR. The sample includes hundreds of thousands of clones, 65% to 90% of them seen just once. Sequencing was performed on peripheral blood. The receptors come from a human donor in a cohort sampled during active COVID-19.

The V gene is TRBV11-2, the J gene TRBJ1-2; 12 bases are shared with TRBD1. Germline CDR1 reads SGHAT; CDR2 reads FQNNGV. After removal of 5 bases from V and 3 bases from J, the junction contained 10 bases not matched to a gene. This CDR3 spans 17 amino acids. The CDR3 DNA sequence: TGTGCCAGCAGCCCCCGGGACAGGGGGCCTTTATACTATGGCTACACCTTC. Translating gives CASSPRDRGPLYYGYTF.

The gene calls are TRBV9 and TRBJ2-2; maybe TRBD1 (5 bases). CDR1 and CDR2 from the germline V gene are SGDLS and YYNGEE. With 0 bases removed from V and 3 bases from J, the gap between germline ends came to 21 bases. The CDR3 extends over 19 amino acids. CDR3 sequence reads: CASSVGGRDKMYYTGELFF. The CDR3 DNA follows: TGTGCCAGCAGCGTAGGTGGCAGGGATAAGATGTATTACACCGGGGAGCTGTTTTTT.

Many counts were recorded for this clone. The same CDR3 can be traced to other DNA sequences in this sample. The chain combines TRBV5-1 with TRBJ1-3; TRBD1 matches 8 bases. Germline trimming cut 0 bases from V and 0 bases from J; bases unmatched to any gene: 2. Germline V gene data show CDR1 as SGHRS and CDR2 as YFSETQ. This CDR3 spans 16 amino acids. The CDR3: CASSLGTGSSGNTIYF. The CDR3 DNA sequence: TGCGCCAGCAGCTTGGGGACAGGGAGCTCTGGAAACACCATATATTTT.

CDR3 coding DNA: TGTGCCAGCAGGTCTACAGGGGGGTCCTACAATGAGCAGTTCTTC. Amino acid sequence: CASRSTGGSYNEQFF. V and J are TRBV6-4 and TRBJ2-1; 8 positions match TRBD1. The CDR3 has 15 amino acids. The junction had 5 bases not matched to a gene; V was cut back by 6 bases and J by 1 base. Germline-derived CDR1 and CDR2 are MRHNA and SNTAGT.

The chain uses TRBV7-8 and TRBJ1-1; TRBD1 matches at 7 bases. The length of the CDR3 is 14 residues. The germline V gene encodes CDR1 SGHVS and CDR2 FQNEAQ. With 6 bases clipped from V and 2 bases from J, the junction kept 6 bases outside the gene matches. The CDR3, as DNA: TGTGCCAGCAGAATCCCAGGGGGAAACACTGAAGCTTTCTTT. Protein product: CASRIPGGNTEAFF.

Here the CDR3 DNA reads TGTGCCAGCTCACCAGACCAGGGGGCCGGTCAGCCCCAGCATTTT. This gives the protein CASSPDQGAGQPQHF. This chain joins TRBV18 and TRBJ1-5, with 8 nucleotides matching TRBD1. CDR1 is KGHSH, CDR2 LQKENI, per germline. The CDR3 loop spans 15 amino acids. The junction had 6 bases not matched to a gene; V was cut back by 2 bases and J by 6 bases. Drawing the rest from reference TRBV18 and TRBJ1-5, the complete variable domain is NAGVMQNPRHLVRRRGQEARLRCSPMKGHSHVYWYRQLPEEGLKFMVYLQKENIIDESGMPKERFSAEFPKEGPSILRIQQVVRGDSAAYFCASSPDQGAGQPQHFGDGTRLSIL.

V and J are TRBV7-9 and TRBJ1-2, with a possible D match to TRBD1 (6 bases). Germline CDR1 and CDR2: SEHNR and FQNEAQ (reference sequence). Trimming cost V 1 base and J 5 bases, with 20 bases left between them. This CDR3 contains 17 residues. CDR3 loop: CASSLVVIQGRGYGYTF. The CDR3 DNA follows: TGTGCCAGCAGCTTAGTGGTAATACAGGGAAGGGGATATGGCTACACCTTC.

This chain connects TRBV29-1 to TRBJ2-2; D is possibly TRBD1 (5 bases). CDR3 length: 14 amino acids. V dropped 2 bases and J dropped 5 bases, with 12 bases sitting between them. CDR1 and CDR2 (germline): SQVTM, ANQGSEA. The CDR3 DNA is TGCAGCGTTGAATTCAGGGTAGATACCGGGGAGCTGTTTTTT. This sequence encodes CSVEFRVDTGELFF.

The V call is TRBV24-1, the J call TRBJ2-1; 9 nucleotides match TRBD2. Per germline, CDR1 KGHDR and CDR2 SFDVKD. The CDR3 length is 15 residues. J lost 3 bases, V lost 5 bases, and 4 bases had no gene match. The CDR3 nucleotides are TGTGCCACCAGTGTTGATAGCGGGAGCTACAATGAGCAGTTCTTC. As protein: CATSVDSGSYNEQFF.

The chain uses TRBV19 and TRBJ1-4; D is ambiguous. The germline V gene has CDR1 LNHDA and CDR2 SQIVND (reference sequence). V dropped 6 bases and J dropped 0 bases, with 8 bases sitting between them. The length of the CDR3 is 14 residues. The CDR3 DNA sequence: TGTGCCAGTAGCGGGTTTGCAACTAATGAAAAACTGTTTTTT. Translation: CASSGFATNEKLFF. Looking up the rest from reference TRBV19 and TRBJ1-4 gives the full variable domain: DGGITQSPKYLFRKEGQNVTLSCEQNLNHDAMYWYRQDPGQGLRLIYYSQIVNDFQKGDIAEGYSVSREKKESFPLTVTSAQKNPTAFYLCASSGFATNEKLFFGSGTQLSVL.

The chain uses TRBV24-1 and TRBJ2-1; no reliable D call. Trimming took off 7 bases at V and 0 bases at J, with 3 bases between the two ends. The CDR3 consists of 12 residues. Germline values: CDR1 KGHDR, CDR2 SFDVKD. CDR3 in amino acids: CATSGSYNEQFF. The CDR3 nucleotides are TGTGCCACCAGCGGCTCCTACAATGAGCAGTTCTTC.

This clone has a single count. V usage is TRBV19 and J usage is TRBJ2-1; 8 bases align to TRBD2. V shed 1 base and J 7 bases; nucleotides not matched to a gene: 12. This CDR3 is 17 amino acids long. Germline V CDR1 and CDR2: LNHDA, SQIVND (reference sequence). CDR3 sequence (DNA): TGTGCCAGTAGTATAGGGGCTGGGCGTGGACTAGCAAATGAGCAGTTCTTC. Its translation is CASSIGAGRGLANEQFF. Based on the CDR3 plus reference TRBV19 and TRBJ2-1, the full variable domain is DGGITQSPKYLFRKEGQNVTLSCEQNLNHDAMYWYRQDPGQGLRLIYYSQIVNDFQKGDIAEGYSVSREKKESFPLTVTSAQKNPTAFYLCASSIGAGRGLANEQFFGPGTRLTVL.

The chain joins TRBV30 to TRBJ2-7; 7 bases are a match to TRBD2. Per the germline V gene, CDR1 is GTSNPN and CDR2 is SVGIG (reference sequence). After removal of 2 bases from V and 7 bases from J, the junction contained 14 bases not matched to a gene. This CDR3 is built from 15 residues. CDR3 amino acids: CAWSRRTRNTGEQYF. The CDR3, as DNA: TGTGCCTGGAGTCGGAGGACTAGAAACACGGGGGAGCAGTACTTC.

The rearrangement links TRBV27 to TRBJ1-5, with 7 bases matching TRBD1. This CDR3 region has 14 residues. V lost 3 bases and J lost 5; bases outside the gene matches: 4. Germline CDR1 MNHEY, CDR2 SMNVEV (reference sequence). CDR3 protein: CASSFSGQYQPQHF. The CDR3 coding sequence is TGTGCCAGCAGTTTTTCGGGACAGTATCAGCCCCAGCATTTT.

CDR3 coding DNA: TGCGCCAGCAGCTTGGGGTCGGGCCCGGGGGGAGTTGGCTACACCTTC. It yields the protein CASSLGSGPGGVGYTF. The chain joins TRBV5-1 to TRBJ1-2; D perhaps matches TRBD1 (5 bases). The CDR3 consists of 16 residues. Germline V lookup: CDR1 SGHRS, CDR2 YFSETQ. V lost 0 bases, J lost 7 bases, and 19 bases lay in between. The full variable domain, its missing parts supplied by reference TRBV5-1 and TRBJ1-2, is KAGVTQTPRYLIKTRGQQVTLSCSPISGHRSVSWYQQTPGQGLQFLFEYFSETQRNKGNFPGRFSGRQFSNSRSEMNVSTLELGDSALYLCASSLGSGPGGVGYTFGSGTRLTVV.

V and J are TRBV12-3 or TRBV12-4 and TRBJ2-7; unclear D gene. The length of the CDR3 is 13 residues. V lost 4 bases and J lost 4, with 11 bases in between. The CDR3 sequence is CASSYSERYEQYF. DNA for the CDR3: TGTGCCAGCAGTTACTCCGAACGGTACGAGCAGTACTTC.

This clone was seen just once. This sequence joins TRBV18 and TRBJ1-1, with 7 nucleotides matching TRBD1. The CDR3 is 15 residues long. The germline gives CDR1 KGHSH, CDR2 LQKENI. V gave up 4 bases and J gave up 2 bases; unmatched junction bases: 7. The DNA of the CDR3 is TGTGCCAGCTCACTTTGGACAGGAAGAAACACTGAAGCTTTCTTT. It specifies CASSLWTGRNTEAFF.

The chain is built from TRBV29-1 and TRBJ1-5; TRBD1 is a possible D gene (6 bases). With 6 bases removed from V and 2 bases from J, the gap between germline ends came to 14 bases. CDR1 and CDR2 (germline): SQVTM, ANQGSEA. This CDR3 contains 14 residues. CDR3 region: CSVWVGGGNQPQHF. The CDR3 nucleotides read TGCAGCGTATGGGTAGGGGGAGGCAATCAGCCCCAGCATTTT.